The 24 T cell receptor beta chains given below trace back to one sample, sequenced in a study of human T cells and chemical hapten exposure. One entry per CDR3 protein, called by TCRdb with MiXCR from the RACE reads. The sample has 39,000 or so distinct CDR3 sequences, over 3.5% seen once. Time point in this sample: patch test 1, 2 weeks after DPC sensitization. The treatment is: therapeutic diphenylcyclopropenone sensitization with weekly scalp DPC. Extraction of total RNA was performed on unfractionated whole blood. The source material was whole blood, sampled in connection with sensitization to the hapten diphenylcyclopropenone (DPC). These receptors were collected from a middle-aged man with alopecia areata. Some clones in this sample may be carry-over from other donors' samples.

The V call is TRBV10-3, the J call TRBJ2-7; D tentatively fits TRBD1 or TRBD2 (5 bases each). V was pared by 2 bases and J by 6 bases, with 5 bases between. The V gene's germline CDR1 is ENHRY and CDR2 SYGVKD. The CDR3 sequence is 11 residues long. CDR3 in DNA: TGTGCCATCAGTGAGGGGGGCGAGCAGTACTTC. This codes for CAISEGGEQYF.

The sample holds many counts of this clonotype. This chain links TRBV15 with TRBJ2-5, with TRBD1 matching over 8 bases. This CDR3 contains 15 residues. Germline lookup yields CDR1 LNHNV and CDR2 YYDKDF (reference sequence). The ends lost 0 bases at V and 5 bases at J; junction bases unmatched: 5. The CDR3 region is CATSRDMGQAETQYF. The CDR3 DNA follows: TGTGCCACCAGCAGAGATATGGGACAGGCGGAGACCCAGTACTTC.

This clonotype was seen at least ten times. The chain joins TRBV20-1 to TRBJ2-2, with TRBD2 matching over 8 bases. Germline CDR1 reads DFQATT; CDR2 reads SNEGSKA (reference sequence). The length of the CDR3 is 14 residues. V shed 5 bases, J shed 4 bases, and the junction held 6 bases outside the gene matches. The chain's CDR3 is CSAQREYGTGELFF. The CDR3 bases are TGCAGTGCTCAGCGGGAGTATGGCACCGGGGAGCTGTTTTTT.

For the CDR3, the DNA is TGTGCCAGCAGGAATATAGCGGGAGGTGGGCAAGAGACCCAGTACTTC. Protein: CASRNIAGGGQETQYF. V usage is TRBV5-4 and J usage is TRBJ2-5, with 10 nucleotides matching TRBD2. Germline loops: CDR1 SGHNT, CDR2 YYREEE (reference sequence). V was pared by 5 bases and J by 2 bases, with 9 bases of the junction left unmatched. The CDR3 runs to 16 residues.

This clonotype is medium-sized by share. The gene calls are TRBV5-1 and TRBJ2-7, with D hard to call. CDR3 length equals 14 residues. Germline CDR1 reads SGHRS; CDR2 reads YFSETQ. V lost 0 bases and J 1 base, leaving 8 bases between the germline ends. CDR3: CASSLGQRSYEQYF. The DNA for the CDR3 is TGCGCCAGCAGCTTGGGCCAGAGATCCTACGAGCAGTACTTC. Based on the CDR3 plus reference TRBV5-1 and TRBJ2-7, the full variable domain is KAGVTQTPRYLIKTRGQQVTLSCSPISGHRSVSWYQQTPGQGLQFLFEYFSETQRNKGNFPGRFSGRQFSNSRSEMNVSTLELGDSALYLCASSLGQRSYEQYFGPGTRLTVT.

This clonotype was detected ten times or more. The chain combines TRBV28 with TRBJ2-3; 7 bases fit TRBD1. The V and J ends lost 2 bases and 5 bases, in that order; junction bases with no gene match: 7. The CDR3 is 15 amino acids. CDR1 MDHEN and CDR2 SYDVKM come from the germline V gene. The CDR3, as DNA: TGTGCCAGCAGTTTAGCCCACAGGGGTAAAGATACGCAGTATTTT. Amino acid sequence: CASSLAHRGKDTQYF.

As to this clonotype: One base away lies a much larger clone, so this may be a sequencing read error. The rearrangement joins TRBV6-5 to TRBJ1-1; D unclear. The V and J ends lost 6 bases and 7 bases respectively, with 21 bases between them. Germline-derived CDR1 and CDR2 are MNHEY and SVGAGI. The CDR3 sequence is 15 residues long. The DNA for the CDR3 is TGTGCCAGCAGCCGCGAATGGGTTATAGACAATGAAGCTTTCTTT. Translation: CASSREWVIDNEAFF.

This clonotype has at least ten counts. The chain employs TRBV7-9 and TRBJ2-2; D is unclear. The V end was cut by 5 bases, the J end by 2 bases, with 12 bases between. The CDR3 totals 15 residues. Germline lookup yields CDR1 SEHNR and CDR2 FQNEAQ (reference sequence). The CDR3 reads CASSGRNQNTGELFF. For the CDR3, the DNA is TGTGCCAGCAGCGGACGGAACCAAAACACCGGGGAGCTGTTTTTT.

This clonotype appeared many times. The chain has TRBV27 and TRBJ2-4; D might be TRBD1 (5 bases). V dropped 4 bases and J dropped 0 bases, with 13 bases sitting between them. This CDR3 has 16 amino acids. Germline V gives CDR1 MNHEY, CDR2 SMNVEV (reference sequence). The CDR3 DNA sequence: TGTGCCAGCAGTTCAGGGTACGTCCTAGCCAAAAACATTCAGTACTTC. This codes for CASSSGYVLAKNIQYF.

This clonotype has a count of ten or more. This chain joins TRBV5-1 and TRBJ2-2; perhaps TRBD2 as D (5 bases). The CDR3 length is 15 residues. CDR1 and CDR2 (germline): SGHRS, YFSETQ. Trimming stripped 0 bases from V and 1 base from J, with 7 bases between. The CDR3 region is CASSLARGNTGELFF. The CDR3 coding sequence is TGCGCCAGCAGCTTGGCCCGGGGGAACACCGGGGAGCTGTTTTTT. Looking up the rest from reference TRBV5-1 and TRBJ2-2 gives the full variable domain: KAGVTQTPRYLIKTRGQQVTLSCSPISGHRSVSWYQQTPGQGLQFLFEYFSETQRNKGNFPGRFSGRQFSNSRSEMNVSTLELGDSALYLCASSLARGNTGELFFGEGSRLTVL.

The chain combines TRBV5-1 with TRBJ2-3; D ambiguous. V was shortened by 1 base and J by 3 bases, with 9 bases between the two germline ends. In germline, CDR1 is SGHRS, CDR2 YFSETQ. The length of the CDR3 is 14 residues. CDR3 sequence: CASSLSAETDTQYF. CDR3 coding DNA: TGCGCCAGCAGCTTGTCGGCGGAGACAGATACGCAGTATTTT.

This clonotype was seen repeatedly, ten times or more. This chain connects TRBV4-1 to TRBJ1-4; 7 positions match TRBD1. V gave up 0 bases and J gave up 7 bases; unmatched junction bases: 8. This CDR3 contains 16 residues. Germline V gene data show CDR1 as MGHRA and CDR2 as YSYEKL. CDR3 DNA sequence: TGCGCCAGCAGCCAAGACAGGTCACAGGGGTCTGAAAAACTGTTTTTT. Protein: CASSQDRSQGSEKLFF.

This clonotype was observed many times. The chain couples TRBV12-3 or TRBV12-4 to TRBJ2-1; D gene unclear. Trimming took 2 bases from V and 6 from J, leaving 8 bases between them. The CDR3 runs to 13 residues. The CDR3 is CASSLLHLNEQFF. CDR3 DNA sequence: TGTGCCAGCAGTTTATTACACCTCAATGAGCAGTTCTTC.

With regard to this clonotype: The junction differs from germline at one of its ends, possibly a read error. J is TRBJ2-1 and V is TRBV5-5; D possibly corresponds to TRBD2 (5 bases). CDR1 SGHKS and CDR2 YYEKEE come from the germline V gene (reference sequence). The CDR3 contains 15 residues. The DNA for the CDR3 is TGTGCCAGCAGCCCTGAGGGCAGTACCTACTATGAGCAGTTCTTC. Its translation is CASSPEGSTYYEQFF.

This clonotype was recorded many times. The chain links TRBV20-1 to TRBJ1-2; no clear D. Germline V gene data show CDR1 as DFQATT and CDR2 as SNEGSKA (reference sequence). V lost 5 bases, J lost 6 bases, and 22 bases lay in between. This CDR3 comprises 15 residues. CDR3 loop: CSAPKIGISGDGYTF. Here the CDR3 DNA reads TGCAGTGCTCCGAAGATTGGGATCTCCGGGGATGGCTACACCTTC.

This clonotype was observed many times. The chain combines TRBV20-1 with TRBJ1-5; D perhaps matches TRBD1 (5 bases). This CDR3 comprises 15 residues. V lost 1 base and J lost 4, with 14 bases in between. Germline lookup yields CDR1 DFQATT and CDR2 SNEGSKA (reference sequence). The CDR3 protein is CSARVGPSLNQPQHF. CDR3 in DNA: TGCAGTGCTAGAGTGGGGCCAAGCCTGAATCAGCCCCAGCATTTT.

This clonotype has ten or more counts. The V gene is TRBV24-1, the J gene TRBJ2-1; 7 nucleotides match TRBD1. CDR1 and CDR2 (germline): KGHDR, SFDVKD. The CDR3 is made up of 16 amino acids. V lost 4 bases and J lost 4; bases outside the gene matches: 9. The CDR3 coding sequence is TGTGCCACCAGTGACCGGTCCGGGACAGATTACAATGAGCAGTTCTTC. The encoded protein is CATSDRSGTDYNEQFF.

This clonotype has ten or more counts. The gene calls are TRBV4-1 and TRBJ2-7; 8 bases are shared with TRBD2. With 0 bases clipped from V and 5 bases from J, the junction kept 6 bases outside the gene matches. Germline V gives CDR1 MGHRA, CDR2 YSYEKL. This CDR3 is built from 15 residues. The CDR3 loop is CASSQDRLAGNEQYF. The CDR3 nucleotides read TGCGCCAGCAGCCAAGATCGCTTAGCGGGGAACGAGCAGTACTTC.

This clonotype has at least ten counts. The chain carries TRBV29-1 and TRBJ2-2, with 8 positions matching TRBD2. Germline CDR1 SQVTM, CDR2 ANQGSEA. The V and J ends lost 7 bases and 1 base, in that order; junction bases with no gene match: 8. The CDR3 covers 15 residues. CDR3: CSALQSGRNTGELFF. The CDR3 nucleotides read TGCAGCGCTCTCCAAAGCGGGAGGAACACCGGGGAGCTGTTTTTT.

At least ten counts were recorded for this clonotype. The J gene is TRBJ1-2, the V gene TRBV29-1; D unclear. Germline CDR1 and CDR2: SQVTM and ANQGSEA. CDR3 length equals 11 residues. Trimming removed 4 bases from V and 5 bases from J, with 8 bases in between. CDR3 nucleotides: TGCAGCGTTGGAGCGGAATATGGCTACACCTTC. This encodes CSVGAEYGYTF.

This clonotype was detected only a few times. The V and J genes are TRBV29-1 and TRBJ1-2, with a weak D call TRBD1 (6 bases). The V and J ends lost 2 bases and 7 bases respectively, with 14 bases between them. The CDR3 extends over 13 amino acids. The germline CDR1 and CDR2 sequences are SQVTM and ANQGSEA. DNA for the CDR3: TGCAGCGTTGAAAGGCAGGGGCGAAGTGGCTACACCTTC. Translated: CSVERQGRSGYTF.

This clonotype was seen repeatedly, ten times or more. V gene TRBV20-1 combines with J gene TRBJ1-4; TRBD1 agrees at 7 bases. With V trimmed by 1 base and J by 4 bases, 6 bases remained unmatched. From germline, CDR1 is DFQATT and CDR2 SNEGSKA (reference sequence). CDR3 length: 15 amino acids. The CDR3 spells CSARGGTADNEKLFF. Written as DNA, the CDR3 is TGCAGTGCTAGAGGGGGGACAGCGGATAATGAAAAACTGTTTTTT.

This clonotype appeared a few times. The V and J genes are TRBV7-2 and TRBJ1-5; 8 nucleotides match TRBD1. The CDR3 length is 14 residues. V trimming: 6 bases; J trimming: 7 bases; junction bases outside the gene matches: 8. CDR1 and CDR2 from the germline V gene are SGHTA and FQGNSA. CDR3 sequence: CASSPDRGGQPQHF. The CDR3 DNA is TGTGCCAGCAGTCCCGACAGGGGTGGCCAGCCCCAGCATTTT.

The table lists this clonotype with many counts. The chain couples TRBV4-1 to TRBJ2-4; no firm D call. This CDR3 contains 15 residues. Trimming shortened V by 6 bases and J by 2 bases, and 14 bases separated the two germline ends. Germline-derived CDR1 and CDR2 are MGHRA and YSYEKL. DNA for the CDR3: TGCGCCAGCAGAGGCCAGATAGGGACCAAAAACATTCAGTACTTC. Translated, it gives CASRGQIGTKNIQYF.